Here is one T cell receptor beta chain with its context. This entry belongs to a study of blood T cell repertoires in COVID-19. For the study at large: The cDNA or gDNA used as material had been derived from T cells, B-cell-depleted T cells, or PBMCs.

CDR1 and CDR2 from the germline V gene are SEHNR and FQNEAQ (reference sequence). Trimming left V 5 bases short and J 4 bases short, with 21 bases between. The CDR3 loop spans 16 amino acids. Libraries were prepared by immunoSEQ multiplex PCR; TCRdb keeps only in-frame clonotypes and omits some of them. The table includes approximately 250,000 clones, about nine tenths detected once. The rearrangement links TRBV7-9 to TRBJ2-7; tentative D call: TRBD1 (6 bases). Sequencing used peripheral blood. The receptor was derived from a man between 40 and 49 years old with active or convalescent COVID-19. This CDR3 is CASSDLTGTSIYEQYF. As DNA, the CDR3 is TGTGCCAGCAGCGACCTGACCGGGACATCCATATACGAGCAGTACTTC.